This TCR beta chain was captured in a study of T cells in Graves' hyperthyroidism and ophthalmopathy. Study-level points and caveats: Ophthalmopathy was model-predicted a median roughly six months pre-onset. Within blood appeared most thyroid clonotypes that had expanded above 0.001. In simple terms, a model built on 13 V-J features told ophthalmopathy apart from stable hyperthyroidism.

The source material, RNA transcripts, was used to amplify TCR beta CDR3 regions. The HTBI set primed first-round TCR CDR3 RT-PCR. TCRdb analysed the multiplex PCR reads with MiXCR anew, one entry per CDR3 protein. The sample holds 190,000 or so distinct CDR3 sequences, about a sixth seen once. The source of the PBMCs was over 8.5 ml of fresh peripheral blood. The sample holds many counts of this clonotype. Its cognate antigen is unknown. This CDR3 has 16 residues. Trimming stripped 5 bases from V and 4 bases from J, with 20 bases between. From germline, CDR1 is LGHDT and CDR2 YNNKEL (reference sequence).

This TCR came from a man aged 35 to 55 with Graves' hyperthyroidism. V usage is TRBV3-1 and J usage is TRBJ2-5; a weak D match, TRBD1 (6 bases). Specimen: blood. CDR3 DNA: TGTGCCAGCAGCTACCACGTACAGGGTTCATCAGAGACCCAGTACTTC. Translating it yields CASSYHVQGSSETQYF.